This TCR beta chain was recovered during a study of blood T cell repertoires in COVID-19. Study in general: Collection of acute and convalescent COVID-19 samples took place in the United States, Italy and Spain.

Authors' analysis steps: Reference gene primer amplification gave estimated nucleated cell counts. The data were produced by immunoSEQ multiplex PCR, yet TCRdb's version contains in-frame clones alone and is incomplete. D and trimming come from the DNA, and the V and J calls and clone size come from that table. The table records 250,000 to 400,000 clones, about 85% of them present only once. Those who participated ranged in age from about 18 to 89 years and resided in approximately 26 US areas. Exposed participants encountered a COVID-19 case during the 2 weeks preceding study entry. This CDR3 contains 14 residues. Trimming stripped 7 bases from V and 1 base from J, with 13 bases between. Germline CDR1 is MGHRA and CDR2 is YSYEKL.

The sequence derives from a woman in her 30s who had been exposed to COVID-19. The chain combines TRBV4-1 with TRBJ1-1; a possible D gene is TRBD1 (5 bases). The sequencing input was PBMCs or T cells enriched from blood (not recorded which). Here the CDR3 reads CASIDRSQNTEAFF. The CDR3 coding sequence is TGCGCCAGCATAGACAGATCCCAGAACACTGAAGCTTTCTTT.